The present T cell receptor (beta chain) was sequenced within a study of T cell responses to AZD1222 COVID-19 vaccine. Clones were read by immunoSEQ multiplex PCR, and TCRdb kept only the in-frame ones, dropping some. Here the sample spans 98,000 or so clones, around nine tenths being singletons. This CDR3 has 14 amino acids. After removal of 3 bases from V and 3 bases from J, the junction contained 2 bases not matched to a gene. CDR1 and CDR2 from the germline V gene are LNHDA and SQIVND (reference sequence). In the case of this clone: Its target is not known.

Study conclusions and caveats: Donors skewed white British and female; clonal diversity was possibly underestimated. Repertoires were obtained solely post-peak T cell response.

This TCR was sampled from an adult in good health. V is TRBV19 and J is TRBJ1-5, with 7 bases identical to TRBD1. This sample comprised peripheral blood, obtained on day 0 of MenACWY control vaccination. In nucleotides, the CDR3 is TGTGCCAGTAGTATGACAGGGCTCAATCAGCCCCAGCATTTT. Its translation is CASSMTGLNQPQHF. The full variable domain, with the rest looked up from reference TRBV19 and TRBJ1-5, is DGGITQSPKYLFRKEGQNVTLSCEQNLNHDAMYWYRQDPGQGLRLIYYSQIVNDFQKGDIAEGYSVSREKKESFPLTVTSAQKNPTAFYLCASSMTGLNQPQHFGDGTRLSIL.